The TCR beta chain under discussion was sequenced for a study of blood T cell repertoires in COVID-19. Across the whole study: Acute and convalescent COVID-19 samples came from the United States, Italy and Spain. Nucleic acid was either cDNA or gDNA, and it came from T cells, B-cell-depleted T cells, or PBMCs.

Germline CDR1 and CDR2: SGHTA and FQGNSA. The CDR3 is 13 amino acids. Trimming took off 1 base at V and 8 bases at J, with 8 bases between the two ends. In the original analysis: Amplification of reference gene primers was used by the study to estimate nucleated cell counts. The repertoire was sequenced with immunoSEQ multiplex PCR; TCRdb's copy has only in-frame clones and lacks some. The V and J calls and clone size come from that table; D and trimming were worked out from the DNA. The sample holds roughly 200,000 clones; about 80% are singletons and the top ten take roughly 6.4%. Material: peripheral blood. V usage is TRBV7-2 and J usage is TRBJ1-4; no firm D call. This sequence originates from a man aged 60 to 69 with acute or convalescent COVID-19. The CDR3, as DNA: TGTGCCAGCAGCTTAGGGGAGACAGAAAAACTGTTTTTT. This gives the protein CASSLGETEKLFF.